This TCR beta chain was recorded in a study of T cells in Graves' hyperthyroidism and ophthalmopathy. Study-level points and caveats: Blood also held most thyroid clonotypes expanded beyond 0.001. Ophthalmopathy prediction by the model preceded onset by a median approximately 5.9 months.

Authors of the study amplified TCR beta CDR3 regions from RNA transcripts. The HTBI primer set served for first-round RT-PCR of the TCR CDR3. One entry per CDR3 protein results from TCRdb running MiXCR on the multiplex PCR reads. The sample lists some 550,000 distinct CDR3 sequences; more than 15% were seen once. The J segment lost 2 bases and the V segment lost 4 bases, leaving 3 bases of the junction unmatched. The CDR3 length is 14 residues. This clonotype has at least ten counts. Its matching antigen is unknown. Disease lasting under 3 months, a NOSPECS grade of at least 4, and a Clinical Activity Score of at least 3 were features of the ophthalmopathy patients. Diagnostic assessment was based on clinical symptoms, serum thyroxine and TRAb, thyroid ultrasound and orbital computed tomography.

The chain has TRBV12-3 or TRBV12-4 and TRBJ2-3, with 7 positions matching TRBD1. The TCR originated in a woman aged 35 to 49 with Graves' ophthalmopathy. Material for sequencing was blood. CDR3 nucleotides: TGTGCCAGCAGTTCAGGGACAGTCACAGATACGCAGTATTTT. Translation gives CASSSGTVTDTQYF.